This TCR beta chain was identified during a study of blood T cell repertoires in COVID-19. The length of the CDR3 is 14 residues. Germline CDR1 reads SNHLY; CDR2 reads FYNNEI. The ends lost 6 bases at V and 3 bases at J; junction bases unmatched: 7. Per the original data handling: Amplification of reference gene primers provided the estimated nucleated cell counts. Sequencing was performed with immunoSEQ multiplex PCR; in TCRdb, only in-frame clones are kept and a portion is missing. V and J calls and clone size come straight from that table; D and trimming were deduced from the DNA. The table includes around 700,000 clones, 70% to 90% detected once.

This TCR derives from a woman between 18 and 29 years old with acute or convalescent COVID-19. Sequencing input: peripheral blood. This chain connects TRBV2 to TRBJ1-1, with 7 nucleotides matching TRBD1. In DNA form, the CDR3 reads TGTGCCAGCAGCTCAGACAGGGTCCACACTGAAGCTTTCTTT. Residues: CASSSDRVHTEAFF.